This TCR beta chain was found in a study of cytomegalovirus exposure and HLA in healthy donors. General observations from the study: Accounts indicate the classifier identified cytomegalovirus status with strong specificity and sensitivity. Another analysis was done later, and it associated roughly 15,000 TCR beta sequences with HLA alleles at 0.05 false discovery rate. Several top significant clusters appeared, in a later analysis, to be linked to common viral pathogens.

60 Vbeta and 13 Jbeta primers were used in PCR. Sequencing was performed with immunoSEQ multiplex PCR; in TCRdb, only in-frame clones are kept and a portion is missing. The sample carries roughly 190,000 clones, over 70% recorded once. Germline V gene sequence: CDR1 MNHEY, CDR2 SMNVEV (reference sequence). V lost 1 base and J 5 bases, leaving 12 bases between the germline ends. This CDR3 is built from 14 residues. Regarding this clone: Its target is not known.

Sequences were obtained from PBMCs. This chain links TRBV27 with TRBJ2-7; weak D call: TRBD1 (6 bases). This receptor was obtained from a female donor in good health and CMV-seronegative. CDR3 DNA: TGTGCCAGCAGTTTATACAGGGAACCACACGAGCAGTACTTC. Its protein is CASSLYREPHEQYF.